A single sample is the source of the 29 T cell receptor beta chains below, sequenced in a study of Graves' ophthalmopathy and Graves' hyperthyroidism. Amplified material comprised TCR beta CDR3 regions derived from RNA transcripts. HTBI-primed first-round RT-PCR preceded second-round multiplex PCR. TCRdb used MiXCR to reprocess the multiplex PCR reads, holding one entry per CDR3 protein. The sample lists 350,000 or so distinct CDR3 sequences; 17% were seen once. Source material: peripheral blood. The receptors stem from an adult man with Graves' ophthalmopathy.

This clonotype was seen ten or more times. The rearrangement uses TRBV10-3 and TRBJ2-2, with TRBD1 matching over 9 bases. Germline CDR1 reads ENHRY; CDR2 reads SYGVKD. Trimming removed 5 bases from V and 8 bases from J; junction bases left unmatched: 18. The CDR3 is made up of 18 amino acids. CDR3 nucleotides: TGTGCCATCAGTCCGCTCGAGCCGGGACAGGGACCGTTGGGGGAGCTGTTTTTT. Its translation: CAISPLEPGQGPLGELFF.

This clonotype has ten or more counts. The chain joins TRBV27 to TRBJ1-5; possible D gene TRBD1, 5 bases. Germline V gene lookup returns CDR1 MNHEY and CDR2 SMNVEV (reference sequence). V lost 5 bases and J 3 bases, leaving 14 bases between the germline ends. There are 15 residues in the CDR3. The CDR3 spells CASSHLQDPNQPQHF. The CDR3 nucleotides are TGTGCCAGCAGTCATCTACAGGACCCCAATCAGCCCCAGCATTTT.

This clonotype was picked up many times. The chain has TRBV6-1 and TRBJ2-5, with a tentative D call TRBD2 (5 bases). CDR3 size: 13 residues. The V end lost 6 bases, the J end lost 0 bases, and 8 bases lay between the germline ends. Germline lookup yields CDR1 MNHNS and CDR2 SASEGT. The CDR3 DNA follows: TGTGCCAGCAGGGTTAGCGACCAAGAGACCCAGTACTTC. Its translation: CASRVSDQETQYF.

This clonotype came up many times. V usage is TRBV7-9 and J usage is TRBJ2-5, with no clear D. Trimming stripped 1 base from V and 4 bases from J, with 13 bases between. The CDR3 length is 15 residues. The germline V gene has CDR1 SEHNR and CDR2 FQNEAQ (reference sequence). CDR3: CASSLGTPRGETQYF. DNA for the CDR3: TGTGCCAGCAGCTTAGGCACCCCCAGAGGAGAGACCCAGTACTTC.

This clonotype was found many times. The V gene is TRBV6-1, the J gene TRBJ2-2; 8 bases agree with TRBD2. The CDR3 contains 14 residues. J lost 6 bases, V lost 7 bases, and 7 bases had no gene match. Germline-derived CDR1 and CDR2 are MNHNS and SASEGT. Here the CDR3 reads CASTRGGPAGELFF. CDR3 coding DNA: TGTGCCAGCACTCGGGGGGGGCCGGCCGGGGAGCTGTTTTTT.

This clonotype appeared many times. The rearrangement uses TRBV4-2 and TRBJ1-1; a weak D match, TRBD1 (5 bases). CDR1 and CDR2 from the germline V gene are LGHNA and YNFKEQ. V lost 4 bases and J 7 bases, leaving 13 bases between the germline ends. There are 13 residues in the CDR3. The CDR3 DNA reads as TGTGCCAGCAGCCCCCGTAGGGGTCTTGAAGCTTTCTTT. Its translation: CASSPRRGLEAFF.

This clonotype appeared many times. V usage is TRBV7-2 and J usage is TRBJ2-7; D remains ambiguous. Germline CDR1 and CDR2: SGHTA and FQGNSA. CDR3 length: 12 residues. The germline V and J ends were trimmed by 3 bases and 6 bases, with 9 bases remaining between them. The CDR3, as DNA: TGTGCCAGCAGCTTCCCTTATCTCGAGCAGTACTTC. As protein: CASSFPYLEQYF.

This clonotype was seen at least ten times. V and J are TRBV28 and TRBJ2-5; 8 nucleotides match TRBD2. Unmatched junction bases numbered 12, after V lost 4 bases and J lost 2 bases. Germline V gives CDR1 MDHEN, CDR2 SYDVKM. This CDR3 region has 17 residues. The CDR3 spells CASSSVLGAGGQETQYF. The CDR3 DNA follows: TGTGCCAGCAGTTCCGTCTTGGGTGCGGGGGGTCAAGAGACCCAGTACTTC. Full variable domain (remainder filled in from reference TRBV28 and TRBJ2-5): DVKVTQSSRYLVKRTGEKVFLECVQDMDHENMFWYRQDPGLGLRLIYFSYDVKMKEKGDIPEGYSVSREKKERFSLILESASTNQTSMYLCASSSVLGAGGQETQYFGPGTRLLVL.

This clonotype was recorded at least ten times. V is TRBV15 and J is TRBJ2-7; TRBD1 matches at 7 bases. V was clipped by 2 bases and J by 1 base; unmatched bases: 5. The CDR3 spans 15 residues. Germline V gene lookup returns CDR1 LNHNV and CDR2 YYDKDF (reference sequence). The CDR3 region has the DNA TGTGCCACCAGCAGACCGGGACAGATATCCTACGAGCAGTACTTC. Its protein product is CATSRPGQISYEQYF.

This clonotype was detected many times. The chain has TRBV6-1 and TRBJ2-7; D remains ambiguous. The length of the CDR3 is 13 residues. Between the trimmed V and J ends, which lost 6 bases and 3 bases, there was a span of 12 bases. The germline gives CDR1 MNHNS, CDR2 SASEGT. This CDR3 reads CASSVDPYYEQYF. Written as DNA, the CDR3 is TGTGCCAGCAGCGTTGACCCTTACTACGAGCAGTACTTC.

The V gene is TRBV6-1, the J gene TRBJ2-7; D gene ambiguous. This CDR3 spans 13 amino acids. Germline CDR1 is MNHNS and CDR2 is SASEGT. The germline V and J ends were trimmed by 4 bases and 3 bases, with 10 bases remaining between them. CDR3 coding DNA: TGTGCCAGCAGTGTCGCCATTAGCTACGAGCAGTACTTC. As protein: CASSVAISYEQYF.

This clonotype appeared a few times. The V and J genes are TRBV28 and TRBJ2-5; D is possibly TRBD1 (5 bases). Between the trimmed V and J ends, which lost 6 bases and 4 bases, there was a span of 15 bases. The CDR3 is 14 residues long. Germline assignment: CDR1 MDHEN and CDR2 SYDVKM. CDR3 coding DNA: TGTGCCAGCAGCCTACCAGGGATGCGAGAGACCCAGTACTTC. Its translation: CASSLPGMRETQYF.

This clonotype was counted at least ten times. This chain joins TRBV6-1 and TRBJ2-7, with TRBD2 matching 8 bases. The CDR3 is 15 amino acids. Trimming at V came to 6 bases and at J to 6 bases, leaving 13 bases not matched to a gene. Germline V gives CDR1 MNHNS, CDR2 SASEGT. CDR3 DNA sequence: TGTGCCAGCAGCGAAAAGCGGGAGTGGTCAATCGAGCAGTACTTC. As protein: CASSEKREWSIEQYF.

The chain combines TRBV12-3 or TRBV12-4 with TRBJ2-5; 8 nucleotides agree with TRBD1. The CDR3 runs to 13 residues. Losses at the gene ends were 6 bases for V and 5 bases for J; bases not matched to a gene: 5. The CDR3 here is CASSMDRVETQYF. The DNA of the CDR3 is TGTGCCAGCAGCATGGACAGGGTTGAGACCCAGTACTTC.

The chain has TRBV4-1 and TRBJ1-2; 7 nucleotides agree with TRBD1. The CDR3 is 15 amino acids. Germline V CDR1 and CDR2: MGHRA, YSYEKL. J gave up 7 bases and V 0 bases, and 8 bases lay outside the gene matches. CDR3 region: CASSQEDRDGAGYTF. In nucleotides, the CDR3 is TGCGCCAGCAGCCAAGAAGACAGGGACGGGGCTGGCTACACCTTC.

This clonotype was detected ten times or more. V gene TRBV6-6 combines with J gene TRBJ1-1; D is ambiguous. Deletions cut 7 bases from V and 1 base from J, with 10 bases between. The CDR3 is 13 amino acids. The germline gives CDR1 MNHNY, CDR2 SVGAGI (reference sequence). CDR3 DNA: TGTGCCAGCAAATACAGTGGGAACACTGAAGCTTTCTTT. This sequence encodes CASKYSGNTEAFF.

In its sample, this clonotype was seen many times. The rearrangement uses TRBV6-2 or TRBV6-3 and TRBJ2-7; 7 bases are a match to TRBD1. J was trimmed by 4 bases and V by 4 bases; bases with no gene match: 7. In germline, CDR1 is MNHEY, CDR2 SVGEGT. CDR3 size: 14 residues. The CDR3 DNA reads as TGTGCCAGCAGTTCGTGGGACAGAGCATACGAGCAGTACTTC. Residues: CASSSWDRAYEQYF.

Only a few counts were recorded for this clonotype. Relative to the germline gene, one junction end is altered; a read error may explain this. This chain uses TRBV6-2 or TRBV6-3 with TRBJ2-7; D uncertain. CDR1 and CDR2 (germline): MNHEY, SVGEGT. The CDR3 runs 14 residues. This chain's CDR3 is CACSYPRPNNEQYF. The CDR3 nucleotides read TGTGCCTGCAGTTACCCTCGCCCAAACAACGAGCAGTACTTC.

About this clonotype: This may be a read error, as it is one base from a much larger clone. J is TRBJ1-1 and V is TRBV28; D remains ambiguous. The CDR3 length is 13 residues. Germline CDR1 MDHEN, CDR2 SYDVKM. Between the trimmed V and J ends, which lost 1 base and 6 bases, there was a span of 9 bases. CDR3: CASSLYIGSEAFF. CDR3 bases: TGTGCCAGCAGTTTATACATAGGGTCTGAAGCTTTCTTT.

The chain carries TRBV6-1 and TRBJ1-6; 8 bases are shared with TRBD1. The CDR3 totals 14 residues. With 6 bases clipped from V and 8 bases from J, the junction kept 6 bases outside the gene matches. Germline loops: CDR1 MNHNS, CDR2 SASEGT. CDR3 bases: TGTGCCAGCAGCGACAGGGGCGGGGATTCACCCCTCCACTTT. Translation gives CASSDRGGDSPLHF.

J is TRBJ2-2 and V is TRBV19; TRBD2 matches 8 bases. Germline-derived CDR1 and CDR2 are LNHDA and SQIVND (reference sequence). The V segment lost 7 bases and the J segment 4 bases; nucleotides outside the gene matches: 11. The CDR3 consists of 16 residues. The CDR3 DNA sequence: TGTGCCAGTACCCCTAACGGGGGGGCCCGCACCGGGGAGCTGTTTTTT. It encodes CASTPNGGARTGELFF.

This clonotype has at least ten counts. J is TRBJ2-5 and V is TRBV9; D might be TRBD1 or TRBD2, each matching 6 bases. The V end lost 1 base, the J end lost 5 bases, and 12 bases lay between the germline ends. CDR3 length equals 14 residues. From germline, CDR1 is SGDLS and CDR2 YYNGEE. CDR3 DNA: TGTGCCAGCAGCGTATTGGGGGGCGGGGAGACCCAGTACTTC. Its protein is CASSVLGGGETQYF.

This clonotype has ten or more counts. The chain couples TRBV12-3 or TRBV12-4 to TRBJ2-5; D is uncertain. V dropped 0 bases and J dropped 6 bases, with 5 bases sitting between them. The CDR3 length is 12 residues. CDR3 coding DNA: TGTGCCAGCAGTTTAGCGTCCCAGACCCAGTACTTC. Its protein product is CASSLASQTQYF.

This clonotype was counted many times. The chain is built from TRBV27 and TRBJ2-7; D unresolved. Germline V gene sequence: CDR1 MNHEY, CDR2 SMNVEV (reference sequence). This CDR3 contains 13 residues. Deletions cut 5 bases from V and 6 bases from J, with 14 bases between. The CDR3 loop reads CASSLAFAAEQYF. CDR3 coding DNA: TGTGCCAGCAGTCTCGCTTTTGCGGCCGAGCAGTACTTC.

At least ten counts were recorded for this clonotype. The rearrangement uses TRBV11-2 and TRBJ1-2; D gene ambiguous. The length of the CDR3 is 13 residues. V lost 3 bases to trimming and J lost 6 bases, with 11 bases between them. CDR1 is SGHAT and CDR2 is FQNNGV in the germline V gene. The CDR3 here is CASSFVPTDGYTF. DNA for the CDR3: TGTGCCAGCAGCTTCGTTCCTACTGATGGCTACACCTTC.

The J gene is TRBJ1-1, the V gene TRBV5-1; 7 nucleotides agree with TRBD1. CDR1 and CDR2 (germline): SGHRS, YFSETQ. Trimming removed 0 bases from V and 4 bases from J; junction bases left unmatched: 9. This CDR3 has 16 residues. CDR3 loop: CASSLDLGAGGTEAFF. CDR3 coding DNA: TGCGCCAGCAGCTTGGATCTGGGCGCAGGGGGCACTGAAGCTTTCTTT.

The table lists this clonotype with a count of one. The CDR3 coding sequence is TGTGCCAGCAGCCCCGACCAGTCAGGCCAGCCCCAGCATTTT. Its protein product is CASSPDQSGQPQHF. V gene TRBV28 combines with J gene TRBJ1-5; no definite D call. The CDR3 spans 14 residues. Germline lookup yields CDR1 MDHEN and CDR2 SYDVKM. Trimming took 6 bases from V and 7 from J, leaving 16 bases between them.

This clonotype was seen repeatedly, ten times or more. J is TRBJ1-1 and V is TRBV12-3 or TRBV12-4, with TRBD1 as a possible D gene (5 bases). Trimming removed 0 bases at V and 8 bases at J, with 10 bases between. This CDR3 has 13 amino acids. CDR3 in DNA: TGTGCCAGCAGTTTAGCAGGGAAGGGGGAAGCTTTCTTT. This encodes CASSLAGKGEAFF.

This clonotype was picked up many times. The CDR3 nucleotides are TGTGCCAGCAGTGGGGGAGGGACATTCACCGGGGAGCTGTTTTTT. Residues: CASSGGGTFTGELFF. This chain connects TRBV2 to TRBJ2-2, with D possibly matching TRBD2 (7 bases). The length of the CDR3 is 15 residues. The V gene lost 4 bases and the J gene lost 4 bases, with 13 bases spanning the gap. CDR1 and CDR2 (germline): SNHLY, FYNNEI.